Listed here are 21 T cell receptor beta chains from one sample, sequenced in a study of blood T cell repertoires in COVID-19. Profiling relied on immunoSEQ multiplex PCR, and the TCRdb table lists in-frame clones only, not all of them. The sample lists hundreds of thousands of clones; 88% were seen once. The sample consisted of peripheral blood. All receptors derive from a woman aged 45-65 years with active or convalescent COVID-19.

This clone was picked up one time. The gene calls are TRBV7-3 and TRBJ2-5; TRBD1 matches at 9 bases. CDR1 and CDR2 (germline): SGHTA, FQGTGA. V lost 5 bases and J lost 4; bases outside the gene matches: 2. The CDR3 has 13 residues. The CDR3 spells CASSRTGVETQYF. The CDR3 DNA reads TGTGCCAGCAGCCGGACAGGGGTAGAGACCCAGTACTTC.

The chain couples TRBV5-4 to TRBJ2-7; 8 nucleotides agree with TRBD2. The germline CDR1 and CDR2 sequences are SGHNT and YYREEE (reference sequence). This CDR3 region has 16 residues. V lost 3 bases, J lost 4 bases, and 12 bases stayed unmatched. The CDR3 coding sequence is TGTGCCAGCAGCTCGGGAACTAGCGGCGGCCCTTACGAGCAGTACTTC. Translating it yields CASSSGTSGGPYEQYF.

To note about this clone: The sample has other DNA sequences that encode this CDR3 too. The chain carries TRBV6-2 or TRBV6-3 and TRBJ1-1; 11 nucleotides match TRBD1. V was pared by 2 bases and J by 1 base, with 3 bases of the junction left unmatched. CDR1 MNHEY and CDR2 SVGEGT come from the germline V gene. This CDR3 has 16 amino acids. For the CDR3, the DNA is TGTGCCAGCAGTTACCCTGGACAGGGGGCGAACACTGAAGCTTTCTTT. It specifies CASSYPGQGANTEAFF.

The V gene is TRBV9, the J gene TRBJ1-1, with D possibly TRBD1 on 6 matching bases. From germline, CDR1 is SGDLS and CDR2 YYNGEE. The CDR3 sequence is 15 residues long. V lost 4 bases and J lost 4, with 17 bases in between. For the CDR3, the DNA is TGTGCCAGCAGCTGGGGGGAGGGCAGGGGCACTGAAGCTTTCTTT. Its translation: CASSWGEGRGTEAFF.

On this clone itself: Other DNA variants within this sample encode the same CDR3. The V call is TRBV28, the J call TRBJ2-5; perhaps TRBD2 as D (6 bases). V was clipped by 3 bases and J by 5 bases, with 13 bases between them. The CDR3 sequence is 14 residues long. The germline CDR1 and CDR2 sequences are MDHEN and SYDVKM. The DNA for the CDR3 is TGTGCCAGCAGTTTGCGGGGCACGGGGGAGACCCAGTACTTC. It specifies CASSLRGTGETQYF.

This chain links TRBV4-2 with TRBJ1-2, with D possibly TRBD1 on 5 matching bases. CDR1 and CDR2 (germline): LGHNA, YNFKEQ. Between the trimmed V and J ends, which lost 1 base and 4 bases, there was a span of 10 bases. The CDR3 runs 14 residues. In nucleotides, the CDR3 is TGTGCCAGCAGCCAAGGTCCCGGGGGCTATGGCTACACCTTC. Translating it yields CASSQGPGGYGYTF.

This rearrangement joins TRBV11-3 to TRBJ1-6; D is ambiguous. The V and J ends lost 2 bases and 9 bases respectively, with 8 bases between them. The CDR3 spans 13 residues. Germline values: CDR1 SGHNT, CDR2 YENEEA. In DNA, the CDR3 is TGTGCCAGCAGCTTAATAACCGGTTCACCCCTCCACTTT. Translating gives CASSLITGSPLHF.

The gene calls are TRBV7-2 and TRBJ1-2; 9 bases line up with TRBD1. This CDR3 contains 16 residues. Germline V gene data show CDR1 as SGHTA and CDR2 as FQGNSA. The J segment lost 6 bases and the V segment lost 1 base, leaving 9 bases of the junction unmatched. The CDR3 coding sequence is TGTGCCAGCAGCTTAGGGCGGGGACAGGGCGTAGATGGCTACACCTTC. Protein product: CASSLGRGQGVDGYTF.

Ten or more counts support this clone. The chain links TRBV4-1 to TRBJ2-2, with TRBD2 as a possible D gene (5 bases). V lost 6 bases and J 4 bases, leaving 18 bases between the germline ends. CDR1 and CDR2 (germline): MGHRA, YSYEKL. The CDR3 is made up of 16 amino acids. CDR3 residues: CASSNVGESFTGELFF. The CDR3 DNA is TGCGCCAGCAGTAATGTCGGGGAGAGTTTCACCGGGGAGCTGTTTTTT.

This clone was observed once. V is TRBV7-9 and J is TRBJ1-6; D might be TRBD1 (6 bases). CDR1 is SEHNR and CDR2 is FQNEAQ in the germline V gene (reference sequence). The V gene lost 5 bases and the J gene lost 4 bases, with 18 bases spanning the gap. The CDR3 is 17 amino acids. The CDR3 reads CASSPGEQGIYNSPLHF. CDR3 in DNA: TGTGCCAGCAGCCCCGGGGAGCAGGGGATTTATAATTCACCCCTCCACTTT.

The table lists this clone with a count of one. V is TRBV11-2 and J is TRBJ1-1; a possible D gene is TRBD1 (5 bases). Trimming pared 2 bases from V and 4 bases from J, leaving 8 bases between. The CDR3 totals 13 residues. The germline CDR1 and CDR2 sequences are SGHAT and FQNNGV. CDR3 coding DNA: TGTGCCAGCAGCTTAATAGGGGCCACTGAAGCTTTCTTT. Protein sequence: CASSLIGATEAFF.

V is TRBV23-1 and J is TRBJ1-5; D remains ambiguous. TRBV23-1 is reported as an ORF; its role is uncertain. This CDR3 spans 13 amino acids. Trimming removed 3 bases from V and 4 bases from J, with 7 bases in between. CDR3 bases: TGCGCCAGCAGTCAGGCGGGAAATCAGCCCCAGCATTTT. Its translation: CASSQAGNQPQHF.

This chain uses TRBV11-2 with TRBJ1-2; D remains ambiguous. CDR1 and CDR2 from the germline V gene are SGHAT and FQNNGV. The CDR3 is 15 residues long. Trimming removed 0 bases at V and 2 bases at J, with 10 bases between. The CDR3 DNA sequence: TGTGCCAGCAGCTTAGATGCAGGCAAAAACTATGGCTACACCTTC. Amino acids: CASSLDAGKNYGYTF.

The chain recombines TRBV19 with TRBJ1-2; possible D gene TRBD1, 5 bases. V was pared by 6 bases and J by 5 bases, with 10 bases between. In germline, CDR1 is LNHDA, CDR2 SQIVND (reference sequence). The CDR3 is 12 residues long. CDR3 residues: CASSPGIYGYTF. CDR3 bases: TGTGCCAGTAGCCCAGGGATTTATGGCTACACCTTC.

Only one count was recorded for this clone. The rearrangement links TRBV24-1 to TRBJ2-5, with TRBD2 identical over 16 bases. The CDR3 totals 20 residues. Germline V gene sequence: CDR1 KGHDR, CDR2 SFDVKD. V lost 5 bases to trimming and J lost 2 bases; unmatched junction nucleotides: 13. For the CDR3, the DNA is TGTGCCACCAGTGCCGCCGGGACTAGCGGGAGGGTGGACCCTCAAGAGACCCAGTACTTC. Translation: CATSAAGTSGRVDPQETQYF.

The chain links TRBV11-2 to TRBJ2-5; 8 nucleotides agree with TRBD1. CDR1 is SGHAT, CDR2 FQNNGV, per germline. This CDR3 comprises 14 residues. Losses at the gene ends were 5 bases for V and 5 bases for J; bases not matched to a gene: 7. CDR3 in amino acids: CASSLQGALETQYF. CDR3 sequence (DNA): TGTGCCAGCAGCCTTCAGGGGGCTCTTGAGACCCAGTACTTC.

The chain has TRBV6-1 and TRBJ2-5, with a weak D call TRBD1 (5 bases). Germline CDR1 reads MNHNS; CDR2 reads SASEGT. V was cut by 1 base and J by 1 base, with 13 bases left in between. The CDR3 spans 16 residues. CDR3 protein: CASSEEGYRSQETQYF. CDR3 in DNA: TGTGCCAGCAGTGAAGAAGGGTACAGGAGCCAAGAGACCCAGTACTTC.

The rearrangement joins TRBV18 to TRBJ1-2; no clear D gene. This CDR3 region has 16 residues. Germline V lookup: CDR1 KGHSH, CDR2 LQKENI. V was clipped by 0 bases and J by 0 bases, with 11 bases between them. The CDR3 DNA follows: TGTGCCAGCTCACCACCGTTTACAGAACCTAACTATGGCTACACCTTC. This sequence encodes CASSPPFTEPNYGYTF.

The table lists this clone with many counts. The V and J genes are TRBV6-5 and TRBJ1-1; D unresolved. The length of the CDR3 is 13 residues. Trimming removed 8 bases at V and 2 bases at J, with 12 bases between. Germline loops: CDR1 MNHEY, CDR2 SVGAGI. CDR3 protein: CASGRAGNTEAFF. In DNA, the CDR3 is TGTGCCAGCGGGAGGGCGGGAAACACTGAAGCTTTCTTT.

This clone was counted between two and nine times. The rearrangement joins TRBV10-3 to TRBJ1-1; 9 positions match TRBD1. The CDR3 sequence is 14 residues long. After removal of 3 bases from V and 3 bases from J, the junction contained 2 bases not matched to a gene. Germline-derived CDR1 and CDR2 are ENHRY and SYGVKD. Here the CDR3 DNA reads TGTGCCATCAGTGAACGGGACAGGGACACTGAAGCTTTCTTT. Its protein product is CAISERDRDTEAFF.

V usage is TRBV5-1 and J usage is TRBJ1-1; 10 bases map to TRBD1. The CDR3 length is 14 residues. The trim removed 3 bases at V and 6 bases at J, leaving 5 bases unmatched. Germline CDR1 is SGHRS and CDR2 is YFSETQ. The CDR3 region is CASSSGQGLSEAFF. CDR3 bases: TGCGCCAGCAGCTCGGGACAGGGGCTTTCTGAAGCTTTCTTT.